This TCR beta chain derives from a study of breast tumors, draining lymph nodes, adjacent tissues. Study findings and constraints: Tumor T cell lymph node origin was a supported hypothesis, not proven. Data fit most tumor T cells coming from lymph node, expanding in tumor. Tumor and nontumor repertoires were significantly more similar in luminal-like than in basal-like breast cancer. Compared with lymph nodes, tumors were less diverse; compared with nontumor tissue, more.

In its sample, this clonotype was seen many times. The target antigen is unknown. A much larger clone lies one base from this, so it may be a read error. Germline CDR1 and CDR2: DFQATT and SNEGSKA (reference sequence). Trimming left V 3 bases short and J 6 bases short, with 18 bases between. The CDR3 is 15 amino acids. One entry per CDR3 protein results from TCRdb running MiXCR on the multiplex PCR reads. The sample has under 20,000 distinct CDR3 sequences, approximately 42% seen once. The chain couples TRBV20-1 to TRBJ1-5; a possible D gene is TRBD1 (5 bases). This TCR came from a female donor with breast cancer. Some clones in this sample may be carry-over from other donors' samples. The specimen sequenced was breast tumor tissue. The CDR3 region has the DNA TGCAGTGCTAGTCCCTCGGGACGGACAACTCAGCCCCAGCATTTT. It yields the protein CSASPSGRTTQPQHF.